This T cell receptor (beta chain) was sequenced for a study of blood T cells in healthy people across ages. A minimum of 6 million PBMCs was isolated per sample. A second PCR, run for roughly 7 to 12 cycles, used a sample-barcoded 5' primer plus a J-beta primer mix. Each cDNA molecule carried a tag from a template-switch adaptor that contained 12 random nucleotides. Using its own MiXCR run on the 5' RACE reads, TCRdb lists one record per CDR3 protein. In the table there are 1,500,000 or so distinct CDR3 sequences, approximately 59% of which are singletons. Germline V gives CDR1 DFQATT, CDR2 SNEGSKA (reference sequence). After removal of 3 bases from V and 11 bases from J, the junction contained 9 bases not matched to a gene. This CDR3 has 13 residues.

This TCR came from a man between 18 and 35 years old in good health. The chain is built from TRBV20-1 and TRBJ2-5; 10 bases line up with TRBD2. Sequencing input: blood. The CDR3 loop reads CSASSSGGYEQYF. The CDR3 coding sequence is TGCAGTGCTAGCTCTAGCGGGGGTTATGAGCAGTACTTC.